Each of the 21 T cell receptor beta chains below was sequenced from the same sample in a study of cytomegalovirus exposure and HLA in healthy donors. PCR employed 60 Vbeta and 13 Jbeta primers. Clones were sequenced by immunoSEQ multiplex PCR, and TCRdb holds only the in-frame ones, with some missing. The table lists more than 95,000 clones. Sequenced material: PBMCs. These receptor sequences come from a man between 40 and 49 years old in good health and CMV-seronegative.

CDR3 sequence reads: CASSKTSGREETQYF. The CDR3 coding sequence is TGTGCCAGCAGTAAGACTAGCGGGAGGGAAGAGACCCAGTACTTC. The chain employs TRBV2 and TRBJ2-5, with 14 bases lining up with TRBD2. The CDR3 sequence is 15 residues long. Trimming removed 5 bases from V and 3 bases from J; junction bases left unmatched: 2. Germline V lookup: CDR1 SNHLY, CDR2 FYNNEI.

To note about this clone: Compared with germline, one end of the junction differs, possibly owing to a read error. For the CDR3, the DNA is TGTGCTAGCAGCCCTAGCGGGACCTACGAGCAGTACTTC. Protein: CASSPSGTYEQYF. The V and J genes are TRBV7-7 and TRBJ2-7; 9 nucleotides match TRBD2. The CDR3 sequence is 13 residues long. Germline V gene data show CDR1 as SSHAT and CDR2 as FNYEAQ (reference sequence).

CDR3 residues: CAISPTSGGGTGELFF. The CDR3 coding sequence is TGTGCCATCAGTCCTACTAGCGGGGGAGGGACCGGGGAGCTGTTTTTT. This rearrangement joins TRBV10-3 to TRBJ2-2; 11 nucleotides agree with TRBD2. CDR1 and CDR2 (germline): ENHRY, SYGVKD. The CDR3 runs 16 residues. V dropped 5 bases and J dropped 5; count of bases not matched to a gene: 7.

The chain links TRBV6-5 to TRBJ2-1; 10 nucleotides line up with TRBD2. This CDR3 has 15 residues. J was trimmed by 11 bases and V by 7 bases; bases with no gene match: 14. Germline V gene lookup returns CDR1 MNHEY and CDR2 SVGAGI. CDR3 sequence reads: CASIFKSGTSEKQFF. CDR3 nucleotides: TGTGCCAGCATTTTCAAATCCGGGACTAGCGAGAAGCAGTTCTTC.

The V call is TRBV18, the J call TRBJ2-7; D gene unclear. This CDR3 has 14 amino acids. Trimming removed 1 base from V and 5 bases from J, with 12 bases in between. The germline CDR1 and CDR2 sequences are KGHSH and LQKENI. The CDR3 reads CASSPQTGQDEQYF. The CDR3 DNA is TGTGCCAGCTCACCACAGACGGGTCAAGACGAGCAGTACTTC.

The DNA for the CDR3 is TGTGCCAGCAGCTTAGCAGGTTCAGGGCTCACTGAAGCTTTCTTT. It is translated as CASSLAGSGLTEAFF. The chain recombines TRBV7-2 with TRBJ1-1, with D perhaps TRBD1 (5 bases). CDR1 is SGHTA and CDR2 is FQGNSA in the germline V gene. The CDR3 covers 15 residues. The V end lost 0 bases, the J end lost 4 bases, and 12 bases lay between the germline ends.

The V and J genes are TRBV4-1 and TRBJ1-4; no definite D call. Trimming removed 1 base at V and 5 bases at J, with 11 bases between. Germline V gene sequence: CDR1 MGHRA, CDR2 YSYEKL. The length of the CDR3 is 15 residues. This CDR3 reads CASSQGPLKNEKLFF. In DNA, the CDR3 is TGCGCCAGCAGCCAAGGGCCCCTTAAGAATGAAAAACTGTTTTTT.

The chain carries TRBV9 and TRBJ2-7; no definite D call. The length of the CDR3 is 15 residues. Per germline, CDR1 SGDLS and CDR2 YYNGEE. The V end lost 0 bases, the J end lost 0 bases, and 10 bases lay between the germline ends. The CDR3 is CASSVGSTSSYEQYF. Here the CDR3 DNA reads TGTGCCAGCAGCGTAGGATCCACGAGCTCCTACGAGCAGTACTTC.

The CDR3 loop reads CAISESGGTTEAFF. The CDR3 DNA is TGTGCCATCAGTGAGTCCGGGGGGACCACTGAAGCTTTCTTT. The chain couples TRBV10-3 to TRBJ1-1; TRBD1 is a possible D gene (5 bases). V was pared by 0 bases and J by 4 bases, with 9 bases between. CDR3 length equals 14 residues. In germline, CDR1 is ENHRY, CDR2 SYGVKD.

This rearrangement joins TRBV9 to TRBJ2-5; 7 bases agree with TRBD2. Trimming cost V 0 bases and J 4 bases; bases outside gene matches: 6. Germline CDR1 and CDR2: SGDLS and YYNGEE. The CDR3 runs 15 residues. The CDR3 DNA sequence: TGTGCCAGCAGCGTAGGGGGCGGGGGTGGAGAGACCCAGTACTTC. Amino acids: CASSVGGGGGETQYF.

Here the CDR3 reads CASSLNLGTGYETQYF. Written as DNA, the CDR3 is TGTGCCAGCAGCCTAAATCTCGGGACAGGGTATGAGACCCAGTACTTC. V is TRBV4-2 and J is TRBJ2-5, with 9 nucleotides matching TRBD1. There are 16 residues in the CDR3. J gave up 5 bases and V 4 bases, and 11 bases lay outside the gene matches. Germline assignment: CDR1 LGHNA and CDR2 YNFKEQ.

The chain employs TRBV7-9 and TRBJ2-5; no firm D call. Per germline, CDR1 SEHNR and CDR2 FQNEAQ (reference sequence). The ends were cut back, 5 bases at V and 4 bases at J, with 17 bases in the middle. CDR3 length: 15 amino acids. CDR3 in DNA: TGTGCCAGCAGCCCGGTGGGTGGCGGCCCAGAGACCCAGTACTTC. It specifies CASSPVGGGPETQYF.

With respect to this clone: Within the sample, other DNA sequences also encode this same CDR3. The rearrangement uses TRBV5-1 and TRBJ2-3; D unresolved. Germline V lookup: CDR1 SGHRS, CDR2 YFSETQ. The CDR3 is 13 amino acids. Trimming took 7 bases from V and 3 from J, leaving 12 bases between them. CDR3 residues: CASRTSGTDTQYF. CDR3 sequence (DNA): TGCGCCAGCCGAACGTCCGGGACAGATACGCAGTATTTT.

The chain employs TRBV11-2 and TRBJ1-2, with TRBD1 matching over 7 bases. J lost 4 bases, V lost 4 bases, and 9 bases had no gene match. There are 15 residues in the CDR3. Germline CDR1 is SGHAT and CDR2 is FQNNGV. CDR3 amino acids: CASSSPGAGGYGYTF. DNA of the CDR3: TGTGCCAGCAGCTCACCTGGGGCAGGGGGCTATGGCTACACCTTC. Full variable domain (rest looked up from reference TRBV11-2 and TRBJ1-2): EAGVAQSPRYKIIEKRQSVAFWCNPISGHATLYWYQQILGQGPKLLIQFQNNGVVDDSQLPKDRFSAERLKGVDSTLKIQPAKLEDSAVYLCASSSPGAGGYGYTFGSGTRLTVV.

The chain carries TRBV2 and TRBJ2-3, with 7 bases lining up with TRBD2. The V segment lost 7 bases and the J segment 0 bases; nucleotides outside the gene matches: 7. Germline V gene lookup returns CDR1 SNHLY and CDR2 FYNNEI. The CDR3 loop spans 15 amino acids. CDR3 DNA: TGTGCCAGCACCGCCGGGACTAAGAGCACAGATACGCAGTATTTT. This translates into CASTAGTKSTDTQYF.

The genes are TRBV7-8 and TRBJ2-5; TRBD2 matches 13 bases. There are 16 residues in the CDR3. CDR1 and CDR2 from the germline V gene are SGHVS and FQNEAQ. V lost 4 bases and J lost 2; bases outside the gene matches: 4. CDR3 loop: CASSSQGLAGQETQYF. In nucleotides, the CDR3 is TGTGCCAGCAGCTCCCAGGGACTAGCGGGGCAAGAGACCCAGTACTTC. Looking up the rest from reference TRBV7-8 and TRBJ2-5 gives the full variable domain: GAGVSQSPRYKVAKRGQDVALRCDPISGHVSLFWYQQALGQGPEFLTYFQNEAQLDKSGLPSDRFFAERPEGSVSTLKIQRTQQEDSAVYLCASSSQGLAGQETQYFGPGTRLLVL.

The chain links TRBV5-1 to TRBJ1-1, with D possibly being TRBD1 (5 bases). Germline V gives CDR1 SGHRS, CDR2 YFSETQ. CDR3 size: 14 residues. Trimming removed 4 bases from V and 2 bases from J, with 12 bases in between. CDR3 sequence: CASSRGTANTEAFF. The CDR3 DNA reads TGCGCCAGCAGCCGGGGGACTGCTAACACTGAAGCTTTCTTT.

This sequence joins TRBV9 and TRBJ2-1; 7 positions agree with TRBD2. V was pared by 3 bases and J by 2 bases, with 2 bases of the junction left unmatched. The CDR3 covers 14 residues. Germline CDR1 reads SGDLS; CDR2 reads YYNGEE. For the CDR3, the DNA is TGTGCCAGCAGCGCTAGCGGAACCTACAATGAGCAGTTCTTC. Its protein is CASSASGTYNEQFF.

V usage is TRBV9 and J usage is TRBJ2-5; TRBD2 matches 10 bases. Germline V gives CDR1 SGDLS, CDR2 YYNGEE. The CDR3 is 17 amino acids. With 0 bases clipped from V and 6 bases from J, the junction kept 11 bases outside the gene matches. CDR3 sequence: CASSVGSKAGGQKTQYF. Written as DNA, the CDR3 is TGTGCCAGCAGCGTAGGGTCGAAAGCGGGAGGGCAGAAGACCCAGTACTTC.

The chain couples TRBV16 to TRBJ2-3; D perhaps matches TRBD2 (5 bases). The CDR3 is 14 residues long. The germline gives CDR1 KGHSY, CDR2 FQNENV. V was trimmed by 5 bases and J by 3 bases, leaving 12 bases between them. CDR3 loop: CASSAPGSTDTQYF. CDR3 coding DNA: TGTGCCAGCAGCGCTCCGGGGAGTACAGATACGCAGTATTTT. The full variable domain, rest sourced from reference TRBV16 and TRBJ2-3, is GEEVAQTPKHLVRGEGQKAKLYCAPIKGHSYVFWYQQVLKNEFKFLISFQNENVFDETGMPKERFSAKCLPNSPCSLEIQATKLEDSAVYFCASSAPGSTDTQYFGPGTRLTVL.

This chain connects TRBV29-1 to TRBJ1-1, with D possibly TRBD1 on 5 matching bases. Trimming removed 2 bases from V and 4 bases from J, with 11 bases in between. The length of the CDR3 is 13 residues. Germline CDR1 is SQVTM and CDR2 is ANQGSEA. CDR3 nucleotide sequence: TGCAGCGTTGAACTGGGGGGTGGCACTGAAGCTTTCTTT. Protein product: CSVELGGGTEAFF.